The entry that follows covers one T cell receptor (beta chain) sequence. Per the study methods: Reference gene primer amplification in the assay estimated nucleated cell counts. Assay used: immunoSEQ multiplex PCR; TCRdb lists only in-frame clones, some missing. D and trimming were read from the DNA, whereas the V and J calls and clone size are those reported in that table. The table includes some 250,000 clones, roughly nine tenths detected once. This record belongs to a study of blood T cell repertoires in COVID-19. Study information: Whether acute or convalescent, the COVID-19 samples came from the United States, Italy and Spain. PBMCs, B-cell-depleted T cells, or T cells provided the cDNA or gDNA that made up the material.

The CDR3 totals 15 residues. Germline V gives CDR1 MGHRA, CDR2 YSYEKL. V lost 2 bases and J 6 bases, leaving 14 bases between the germline ends. The age range of participants was about 18 to 90 years, with residence in about two dozen US areas. Source material: PBMCs or T cells enriched from blood (not recorded which). The TCR originated in a human donor in a cohort exposed to, infected with or recovered from COVID-19 (not recorded which). The donor label of this sample is uncertain. This rearrangement joins TRBV4-1 to TRBJ1-3; D possibly corresponds to TRBD1 (5 bases). CDR3 in amino acids: CASSQHLDSSNTIYF. The CDR3 bases are TGCGCCAGCAGCCAACACCTAGACAGTTCAAACACCATATATTTT.